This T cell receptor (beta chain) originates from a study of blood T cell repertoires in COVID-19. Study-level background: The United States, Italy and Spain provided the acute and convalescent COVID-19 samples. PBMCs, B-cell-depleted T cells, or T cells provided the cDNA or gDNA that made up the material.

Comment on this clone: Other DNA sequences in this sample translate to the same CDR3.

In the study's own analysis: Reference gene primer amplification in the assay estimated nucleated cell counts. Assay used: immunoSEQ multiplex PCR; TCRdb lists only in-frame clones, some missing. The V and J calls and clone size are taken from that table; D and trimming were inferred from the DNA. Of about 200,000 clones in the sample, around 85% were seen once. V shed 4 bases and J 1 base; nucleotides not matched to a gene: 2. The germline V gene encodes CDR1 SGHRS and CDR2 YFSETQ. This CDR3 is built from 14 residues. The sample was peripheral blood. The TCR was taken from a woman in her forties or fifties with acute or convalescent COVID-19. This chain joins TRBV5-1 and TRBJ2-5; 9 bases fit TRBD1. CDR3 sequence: CASSETGGQETQYF. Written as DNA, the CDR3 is TGCGCCAGCAGCGAGACAGGGGGCCAAGAGACCCAGTACTTC. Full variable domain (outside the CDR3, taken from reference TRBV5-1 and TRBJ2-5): KAGVTQTPRYLIKTRGQQVTLSCSPISGHRSVSWYQQTPGQGLQFLFEYFSETQRNKGNFPGRFSGRQFSNSRSEMNVSTLELGDSALYLCASSETGGQETQYFGPGTRLLVL.